This T cell receptor beta chain was sequenced during a study of OX40 agonist ivuxolimab in advanced cancers. Overall study findings and caveats: More expanded clones were seen, on average, in CD8+ T cells than in CD4+.

Only in-frame clones appear in the TCRdb table, and some are missing; sequencing was by immunoSEQ multiplex PCR. The table lists around 64,000 clones, over 80% of them singletons. With respect to this clone: Its antigen is still unknown.

This CDR3 is built from 16 residues. With 4 bases removed from V and 0 bases from J, the gap between germline ends came to 13 bases. The germline CDR1 and CDR2 sequences are SNHLY and FYNNEI. J is TRBJ1-3 and V is TRBV2, with a tentative D call TRBD1 (6 bases). The material sequenced was CD4+ or CD8+ T cells sorted from blood, taken in a trial of the OX40 agonist ivuxolimab. The origin of this receptor is an adult with an advanced solid tumor such as melanoma, head and neck, liver or kidney cancer. CDR3 in DNA: TGTGCCAGCAGTGGACAGGTCCCGAGCTCTGGAAACACCATATATTTT. Its translation is CASSGQVPSSGNTIYF.